This T cell receptor (beta chain) was identified in a study of beta chain features in type 1 diabetes. Whole-study results and caveats: Among all four CD4+ subsets, Type 1 diabetes patients had TCRB CDR3s that were moderately but significantly shorter.

The CDR3 extends over 12 amino acids. The germline CDR1 and CDR2 sequences are MNHNS and SASEGT. The table lists this clone with a few counts. Antigen unknown. The authors reverse transcribed all of the isolated RNA, so sequencing captured expressed TCRB transcripts. Using immunoSEQ multiplex PCR, the repertoire was profiled, and TCRdb retains in-frame clones only, with some absent. The sample lists 400,000 or so clones; around 10% were seen once. The chain couples TRBV6-1 to TRBJ2-5; D is undetermined. Gene TRBJ2-7 matches the end of the DNA better, so the J call may be wrong. The sample taken for sequencing was central memory CD4+ T cells from blood. The clonotype was recovered from a man in his thirties or forties with type 1 diabetes. The CDR3 here is CASSQDYYEQYF. The CDR3 bases are TGTGCCAGCAGCCAGGATTACTACGAGCAGTACTTC.